This T cell receptor beta chain stems from a study of early T cells in non-severe SARS-CoV-2 infection. TCRdb fed the 5' RACE reads into MiXCR, producing one record per CDR3 protein. This repertoire shows some 61,000 distinct CDR3 sequences, about a tenth found once; its top ten account for around 20%. From germline, CDR1 is SQVTM and CDR2 ANQGSEA. This CDR3 has 14 residues. Trimming removed 3 bases at V and 3 bases at J, with 12 bases between. The receptor was derived from an adult who was a healthcare worker with PCR-confirmed SARS-CoV-2 infection or an uninfected control (not recorded which). Source material: whole blood. V and J are TRBV29-1 and TRBJ2-1; D is ambiguous. The CDR3 loop reads CSVEVANYYNEQFF. As DNA, the CDR3 is TGCAGCGTTGAGGTAGCTAACTACTACAATGAGCAGTTCTTC.